Listed here are 25 T cell receptor beta chains from one sample, sequenced in a study of identical twins. TCRdb recomputed calls from the 5' RACE reads with MiXCR, one row per CDR3 protein. The table records 1.5 million or so distinct CDR3 sequences, roughly 35% of them present only once. Material for sequencing was cord blood. The origin of the receptors is a newborn girl in good health.

Only a few counts were recorded for this clonotype. The chain uses TRBV7-2 and TRBJ2-1; the match to TRBD2 covers 8 bases. Trimming removed 0 bases from V and 5 bases from J; junction bases left unmatched: 6. This CDR3 comprises 16 residues. Germline V gene sequence: CDR1 SGHTA, CDR2 FQGNSA. CDR3 loop: CASSLAGGGINNEQFF. In DNA, the CDR3 is TGTGCCAGCAGCTTAGCGGGCGGGGGGATCAACAATGAGCAGTTCTTC.

The V gene is TRBV20-1, the J gene TRBJ2-3, with 14 bases that match TRBD2. CDR3 length: 14 residues. The V and J ends lost 6 bases and 4 bases, in that order; junction bases with no gene match: 3. Germline lookup yields CDR1 DFQATT and CDR2 SNEGSKA (reference sequence). CDR3 sequence (DNA): TGCAGTGCCGCGACTAGCGGGGGGGCAGATACGCAGTATTTT. This codes for CSAATSGGADTQYF.

The V and J genes are TRBV9 and TRBJ2-5; 7 nucleotides match TRBD2. In germline, CDR1 is SGDLS, CDR2 YYNGEE. V lost 3 bases to trimming and J lost 11 bases; unmatched junction nucleotides: 16. The CDR3 is 15 residues long. The CDR3 region has the DNA TGTGCCAGCAGCGCAGTACTAGCGCCGCGCAATGAGCAGTACTTC. Translation: CASSAVLAPRNEQYF.

This clonotype has only a few counts. The chain's CDR3 is CASSVAQRPNEQFF. DNA of the CDR3: TGTGCCAGCAGCGTAGCCCAGCGACCGAATGAGCAGTTCTTC. The chain employs TRBV9 and TRBJ2-1; D is unclear. CDR1 is SGDLS and CDR2 is YYNGEE in the germline V gene. Trimming removed 0 bases from V and 7 bases from J, with 11 bases in between. The CDR3 contains 14 residues.

This clonotype came up many times. This chain connects TRBV5-1 to TRBJ2-6; the D is unclear. The CDR3 has 13 residues. In germline, CDR1 is SGHRS, CDR2 YFSETQ. V lost 0 bases to trimming and J lost 3 bases, with 1 base between them. The DNA of the CDR3 is TGCGCCAGCAGCTTGGATGGGGCCAACGTCCTGACTTTC. Translation gives CASSLDGANVLTF.

The V call is TRBV7-8, the J call TRBJ2-5; D might be TRBD2 (6 bases). The CDR3 is 15 amino acids. The V end lost 5 bases, the J end lost 11 bases, and 24 bases lay between the germline ends. The germline CDR1 and CDR2 sequences are SGHVS and FQNEAQ. The CDR3 sequence: CASSTGRDSGNEQYF. The CDR3 region has the DNA TGTGCCAGCAGCACCGGAAGGGACTCTGGCAATGAGCAGTACTTC. The whole variable domain, remainder taken from reference TRBV7-8 and TRBJ2-5, is GAGVSQSPRYKVAKRGQDVALRCDPISGHVSLFWYQQALGQGPEFLTYFQNEAQLDKSGLPSDRFFAERPEGSVSTLKIQRTQQEDSAVYLCASSTGRDSGNEQYFGPGTRLLVL.

This clonotype was found a few times. The rearrangement uses TRBV4-2 and TRBJ2-7; 9 nucleotides agree with TRBD2. This CDR3 is built from 16 residues. With V trimmed by 1 base and J by 2 bases, 6 bases remained unmatched. Germline assignment: CDR1 LGHNA and CDR2 YNFKEQ. In DNA form, the CDR3 reads TGTGCCAGCAGCCAAGGTCGGGCTAGCGGGACCTACGAGCAGTACTTC. Its protein product is CASSQGRASGTYEQYF.

The V gene is TRBV27, the J gene TRBJ2-1; D gene ambiguous. This CDR3 spans 16 amino acids. V lost 3 bases, J lost 2 bases, and 14 bases lay in between. Germline CDR1 reads MNHEY; CDR2 reads SMNVEV (reference sequence). CDR3 protein: CASSFQTSRPYNEQFF. The CDR3 DNA follows: TGTGCCAGCAGTTTCCAAACCAGCCGCCCCTACAATGAGCAGTTCTTC.

This chain joins TRBV11-2 and TRBJ2-5; D might be TRBD1 or TRBD2, each matching 5 bases. The CDR3 has 15 amino acids. Trimming removed 1 base from V and 5 bases from J, with 14 bases in between. Germline values: CDR1 SGHAT, CDR2 FQNNGV. The CDR3 reads CASSLAGTPSETQYF. The CDR3 DNA is TGTGCCAGCAGCTTAGCCGGGACCCCATCGGAGACCCAGTACTTC. Drawing the rest from reference TRBV11-2 and TRBJ2-5, the complete variable domain is EAGVAQSPRYKIIEKRQSVAFWCNPISGHATLYWYQQILGQGPKLLIQFQNNGVVDDSQLPKDRFSAERLKGVDSTLKIQPAKLEDSAVYLCASSLAGTPSETQYFGPGTRLLVL.

This clonotype has just a few counts. V and J are TRBV28 and TRBJ2-3; D not certain. The CDR3 sequence is 18 residues long. V lost 2 bases and J 2 bases, leaving 20 bases between the germline ends. CDR1 is MDHEN, CDR2 SYDVKM, per germline. The CDR3 DNA sequence: TGTGCCAGCAGTTTAGCCCAGGACCTTTTGGATCTCACAGATACGCAGTATTTT. Residues: CASSLAQDLLDLTDTQYF.

This clonotype turned up a few times. The genes are TRBV6-1 and TRBJ1-1; D is uncertain. There are 12 residues in the CDR3. Looked up from germline, CDR1 is MNHNS and CDR2 is SASEGT. Trimming removed 7 bases from V and 4 bases from J, with 10 bases in between. This chain's CDR3 is CASTWVSTEAFF. The CDR3 DNA reads TGTGCCAGCACATGGGTAAGCACTGAAGCTTTCTTT.

This clonotype was seen only a few times. The rearrangement joins TRBV25-1 to TRBJ1-2, with 11 bases aligning to TRBD1. V lost 6 bases to trimming and J lost 4 bases; unmatched junction nucleotides: 4. The CDR3 has 14 residues. CDR1 and CDR2 from the germline V gene are MGHDK and SYGVNS. The CDR3 here is CASSGQGAIYGYTF. The CDR3 DNA reads as TGTGCCAGCAGCGGACAGGGGGCTATCTATGGCTACACCTTC.

The gene calls are TRBV30 and TRBJ2-2, with no clear D. V lost 5 bases and J 3 bases, leaving 1 base between the germline ends. Germline V gives CDR1 GTSNPN, CDR2 SVGIG (reference sequence). This CDR3 spans 10 amino acids. The CDR3 DNA sequence: TGTGCCTGGTACACCGGGGAGCTGTTTTTT. Translating it yields CAWYTGELFF. Combining the CDR3 with reference TRBV30 and TRBJ2-2 gives the whole variable domain SQTIHQWPATLVQPVGSPLSLECTVEGTSNPNLYWYRQAAGRGLQLLFYSVGIGQISSEVPQNLSASRPQDRQFILSSKKLLLSDSGFYLCAWYTGELFFGEGSRLTVL.

Details on this clonotype: One end of the junction does not line up with germline, which may come from a read error. V is TRBV4-1 and J is TRBJ2-5; D is unresolved. Germline CDR1 MGHRA, CDR2 YSYEKL. The CDR3 length is 14 residues. CDR3 sequence (DNA): TGCGCCGGCAGCCAAGAAATGCAGCAAGAGACCCAGTACTTC. Protein: CAGSQEMQQETQYF.

This chain joins TRBV2 and TRBJ2-7; the match to TRBD2 covers 8 bases. The end of the DNA is better explained by TRBJ2-5, so the J call may be wrong. CDR3 length equals 15 residues. Germline CDR1 and CDR2: SNHLY and FYNNEI. CDR3 in amino acids: CASSEGVAGPETQYF. In DNA, the CDR3 is TGTGCCAGCAGTGAAGGGGTAGCGGGACCAGAGACCCAGTACTTC.

The gene calls are TRBV2 and TRBJ2-4; D is unresolved. Trimming stripped 0 bases from V and 6 bases from J, with 6 bases between. The CDR3 totals 13 residues. The germline V gene encodes CDR1 SNHLY and CDR2 FYNNEI. The CDR3 nucleotides read TGTGCCAGCAGTGAAGCTGGCACAAACATTCAGTACTTC. This codes for CASSEAGTNIQYF.

This rearrangement joins TRBV6-2 or TRBV6-3 to TRBJ2-7; D uncertain. V lost 0 bases and J 0 bases, leaving 15 bases between the germline ends. The CDR3 has 17 residues. The germline V gene encodes CDR1 MNHEY and CDR2 SVGEGT. The CDR3 region is CASSYSPAGLSSYEQYF. CDR3 DNA sequence: TGTGCCAGCAGTTACTCTCCAGCCGGGCTTAGCTCCTACGAGCAGTACTTC.

In its sample, this clonotype was seen a few times. The genes are TRBV2 and TRBJ2-3; 7 bases align to TRBD2. Germline V gives CDR1 SNHLY, CDR2 FYNNEI. With V trimmed by 9 bases and J by 1 base, 7 bases remained unmatched. The length of the CDR3 is 14 residues. The CDR3 spells CARPLAEGTDTQYF. The CDR3 DNA reads TGTGCCAGACCCCTAGCGGAGGGCACAGATACGCAGTATTTT.

This clonotype has just one count. The V and J genes are TRBV9 and TRBJ2-5, with TRBD2 matching over 8 bases. Germline trimming cut 0 bases from V and 11 bases from J; bases unmatched to any gene: 12. CDR1 is SGDLS, CDR2 YYNGEE, per germline. CDR3 length: 15 amino acids. CDR3 amino acids: CASSVVVAGPNEQYF. The CDR3 coding sequence is TGTGCCAGCAGCGTAGTGGTAGCGGGGCCGAATGAGCAGTACTTC.

The rearrangement links TRBV21-1 to TRBJ2-1; the D call in the table, TRBD2, was not verified against the DNA. TRBV21-1 is designated a pseudogene. This CDR3 has 17 amino acids. CDR3 nucleotides: TGTGCCAGCAGGAAAAGCCCCGGGACTCCCTCCTACAATGAGCAGTTCTTC. Amino acid sequence: CASRKSPGTPSYNEQFF.

This clonotype was observed a handful of times. V is TRBV5-1 and J is TRBJ2-5, with 9 bases matching TRBD2. The J call is doubtful: the DNA matches TRBJ2-7 better. This CDR3 has 17 amino acids. Germline lookup yields CDR1 SGHRS and CDR2 YFSETQ. The CDR3 loop reads CASSLYLSPAGGNEQYF. The CDR3, as DNA: TGCGCCAGCAGCTTGTATTTAAGTCCAGCGGGGGGTAACGAGCAGTACTTC.

This clonotype was counted a few times. The chain joins TRBV12-5 to TRBJ1-1, with D uncertain. Trimming stripped 6 bases from V and 8 bases from J, with 16 bases between. Per germline, CDR1 LGHNT and CDR2 FRNRAP. The CDR3 is 13 residues long. The CDR3 sequence is CASGITGLKEAFF. The CDR3 DNA sequence: TGTGCTAGTGGCATTACGGGCCTCAAAGAAGCTTTCTTT.

This clonotype was picked up a small number of times. The gene calls are TRBV20-1 and TRBJ2-7; 8 nucleotides agree with TRBD1. V was pared by 2 bases and J by 2 bases, with 8 bases of the junction left unmatched. Per the germline V gene, CDR1 is DFQATT and CDR2 is SNEGSKA (reference sequence). This CDR3 has 15 residues. The CDR3 coding sequence is TGCAGTGCTAGAAGGGGGGACAGGAGCACCTACGAGCAGTACTTC. Encoded protein: CSARRGDRSTYEQYF.

This clonotype was observed a handful of times. This chain uses TRBV13 with TRBJ2-7, with D possibly being TRBD2 (6 bases). Germline CDR1 is PRHDT and CDR2 is FYEKMQ (reference sequence). Trimming took 5 bases from V and 7 from J, leaving 15 bases between them. CDR3 length equals 13 residues. The CDR3 spells CASSPGRLIEQYF. The CDR3 DNA follows: TGTGCCAGCAGCCCGGGGAGGCTTATTGAGCAGTACTTC.

The rearrangement joins TRBV10-2 to TRBJ1-1; no clear D. The CDR3 is 14 amino acids. From germline, CDR1 is WSHSY and CDR2 SAAADI. Between the trimmed V and J ends, which lost 6 bases and 0 bases, there was a span of 11 bases. The CDR3 bases are TGCGCCAGCAGAGGGTCAGTGTTGAACACTGAAGCTTTCTTT. Its translation: CASRGSVLNTEAFF.